Included here is one T cell receptor beta chain sequence, with context. Its antigen remains undetermined. The record has no base qualities; no much larger clone is one base away. This sample was included in a study of neoadjuvant nivolumab and ipilimumab in lung cancer (dated by TCRdb to 2020 to 2021). As for the study more broadly: Nivolumab was given at 3 mg/kg intravenously on days 1, 15 and 29, and the combination arm added ipilimumab 1 mg/kg on day 1 only. The study compared TCR repertoires in pretherapy (baseline) peripheral blood with TCR repertoires in tumors resected at surgery following neoadjuvant immune checkpoint blockade. Matched pretherapy and resected tumor pairs were analyzed for seven patients: four treated with nivolumab and three with nivolumab plus ipilimumab. The primary endpoint of the trial was the rate of major pathologic response (MPR) in the intention-to-treat population of each study arm. A total of about 43 patients with operable NSCLC were treated in the trial, with 23 randomized to nivolumab monotherapy and approximately 21 randomized to nivolumab plus ipilimumab. Results and caveats for the whole study, not just this receptor: Tumor T-cell richness and clonality rose from pretherapy to surgery in three of three dual-therapy tumors but in only two of four nivolumab-treated tumors. No significant correlation was found between TCR clonality and pathologic tumor regression, and only one major-pathologic-response sample was available for the clonality analysis. TCR sequencing was performed in a small number of samples. Resected tumors had greater TCR richness and clonality than tumor-adjacent uninvolved lung, and increases were observed in more dual-therapy-treated tumors. Richness in tumors resected after neoadjuvant therapy showed a positive correlation with pretherapy blood TCR richness (Spearman R ≈ 0.82).

The library was made by the immunoSEQ multiplex PCR assay. The paper's processing steps were these. Repertoires were summarized in terms of richness and clonality, and significantly expanded and contracted clones between pre- and post-therapy samples were identified. What TCRdb holds here is the immuneACCESS table cut down to in-frame rearrangements. Part of the clones is not present; checked against another copy, under half of the missing clones reflect an unresolved V gene, and the others are unexplained. D and trimming were read from the DNA, whereas the V and J calls and clone size are those reported in that table. Recorded for this sample are 28,000 or so clones; approximately 83% of them occurred a single time. In total, the top ten clones hold 5% to 5.5% of the sample. The meaning of the sample's time point label: at surgical resection after neoadjuvant nivolumab +/- ipilimumab. Samples were obtained from the phase 2 randomized NEOSTAR trial, in which neoadjuvant nivolumab or nivolumab plus ipilimumab followed by surgery was tested in operable NSCLC.

CDR1 and CDR2 are drawn from the germline V gene (reference sequence): SGHNT, YYREEE. Germline trimming: 4 bases from V, 0 bases from J; junction bases outside gene matches: 10. From its cysteine to its phenylalanine, the CDR3 spans 17 amino acids. Only the CDR3 region is kept as DNA, spanning 51 bases read in frame from base 1. The chain couples TRBV5-4 to TRBJ1-2; a stretch of 9 junction bases matches TRBD1. The material sequenced was tumor tissue, taken after neoadjuvant nivolumab, alone or with ipilimumab, at or shortly before surgery. The receptor's source is an adult with non-small cell lung cancer. Here the CDR3 is given as CASSPLTGGAANYGYTF. The DNA sequence reads TGTGCCAGCAGCCCCCTAACAGGGGGCGCAGCTAACTATGGCTACACCTTC.